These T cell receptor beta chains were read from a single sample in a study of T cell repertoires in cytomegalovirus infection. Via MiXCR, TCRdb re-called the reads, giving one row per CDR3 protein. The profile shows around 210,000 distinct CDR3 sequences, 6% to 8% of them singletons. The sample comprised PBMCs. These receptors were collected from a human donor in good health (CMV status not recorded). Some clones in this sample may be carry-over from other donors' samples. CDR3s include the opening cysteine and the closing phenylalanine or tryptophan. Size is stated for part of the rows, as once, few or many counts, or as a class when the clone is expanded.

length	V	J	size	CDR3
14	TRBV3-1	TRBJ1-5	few	CASSHRRVNQPQHF
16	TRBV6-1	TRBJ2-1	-	CASSEGLAGPQGEQFF
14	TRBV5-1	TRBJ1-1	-	CASRQGTMNTEAFF
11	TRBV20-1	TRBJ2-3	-	CSAPRTDTQYF
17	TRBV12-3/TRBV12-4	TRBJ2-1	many	CASSGGLAGPKRDEQFF
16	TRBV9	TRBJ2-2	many	CASSGIGGGEDGELFF
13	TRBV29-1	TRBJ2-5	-	CSVEDRGGETQYF
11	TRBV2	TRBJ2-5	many	CAIKLRETQYF
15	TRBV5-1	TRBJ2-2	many	CASSLSRANTGELFF
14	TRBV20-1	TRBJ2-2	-	CSASTSGGTGELFF
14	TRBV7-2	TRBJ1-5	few	CASSFSGNDQPQHF
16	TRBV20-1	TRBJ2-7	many	CSAYGLAGGMPYEQYF
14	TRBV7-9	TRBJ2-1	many	CASTPRDRVNEQFF
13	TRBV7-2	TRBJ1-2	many	CASSLGGYYGYTF
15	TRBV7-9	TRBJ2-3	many	CASSPKGGGTDTQYF
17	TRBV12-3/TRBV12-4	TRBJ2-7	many	CASSSSLLAGVIHEQYF
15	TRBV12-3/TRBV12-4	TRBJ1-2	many	CASSLAGQGLSGYTF
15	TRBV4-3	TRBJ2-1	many	CASSQSPAGAHEQFF
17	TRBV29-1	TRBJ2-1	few	CSVVGTEAGEINNEQFF
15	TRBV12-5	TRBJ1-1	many	CASGSGTGGRREAFF
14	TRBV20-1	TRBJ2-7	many	CSAKEGQGVYEQYF
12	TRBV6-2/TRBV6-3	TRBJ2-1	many	CASSYGPNEQFF
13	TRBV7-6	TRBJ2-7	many	CASTSGGSYEQYF
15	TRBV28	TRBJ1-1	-	CASSPPGLGVSDAFF
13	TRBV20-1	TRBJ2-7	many	CSARDWQSPEQYF
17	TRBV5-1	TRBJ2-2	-	CASSFPGQASNTGELFF
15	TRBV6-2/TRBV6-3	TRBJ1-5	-	CASSYFGQGGQPQHF
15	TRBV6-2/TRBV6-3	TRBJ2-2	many	CASSNRGKNTGELFF
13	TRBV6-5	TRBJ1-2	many	CASSYKGGRGYTF
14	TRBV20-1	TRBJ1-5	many	CSAKRSVSNQPQHF
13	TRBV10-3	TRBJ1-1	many	CAISERDNTEAFF
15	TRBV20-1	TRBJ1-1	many	CSAREARIMNTEAFF
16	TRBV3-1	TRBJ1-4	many	CASSQASRGLGEKLFF
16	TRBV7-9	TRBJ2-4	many	CASSPDRALTENIQYF
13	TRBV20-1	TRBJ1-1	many	CSGIRGSNTEAFF
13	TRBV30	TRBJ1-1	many	CAWSVQGFTEAFF
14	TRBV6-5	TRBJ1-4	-	CASSTGRRGEKLFF
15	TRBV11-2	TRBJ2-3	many	CASSLVASSTDTQYF
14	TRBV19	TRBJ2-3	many	CASSQGPRTDTQYF
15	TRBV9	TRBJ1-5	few	CASSVGTGLNQPQHF
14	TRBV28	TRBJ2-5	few	CASRGPNLQETQYF
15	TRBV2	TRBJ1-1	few	CASSVTGGGNTEAFF